Listed below are T cell receptor beta chains from one sample, sequenced in a study of shared clonotypes between healthy human individuals. The table came from immunoSEQ multiplex PCR; TCRdb's copy has only in-frame clones and leaves some out. The sample records about 2.4 million clones, roughly nine tenths being singletons. Specimen: naive CD4+ T cells sorted from blood. The receptors stem from a man aged 18-30 years in good health. CDR3s include the opening cysteine and the closing phenylalanine or tryptophan. D genes are given only for firm matches. Some rows have no size entry. The others give once, few or many, or a class for an expanded clone.

j_call: TRBJ1-1; v_call: TRBV6-5; d_call: TRBD1; clone_size: -; cdr3_aa: CASSYLRDRGLGEAFF; cdr3_nt: TGTGCCAGCAGTTACCTTCGGGACAGGGGGCTTGGTGAAGCTTTCTTT
j_call: TRBJ2-7; v_call: TRBV14; d_call: TRBD2; clone_size: -; cdr3_aa: CASSQESSGLYEQYF; cdr3_nt: TGTGCCAGCAGCCAAGAGTCTAGCGGACTCTACGAGCAGTACTTC
j_call: TRBJ1-1; v_call: TRBV5-1; d_call: -; clone_size: -; cdr3_aa: CASSLQLNTEAFF; cdr3_nt: TGCGCCAGCAGCTTGCAGCTGAACACTGAAGCTTTCTTT
j_call: TRBJ2-3; v_call: TRBV7-9; d_call: TRBD1; clone_size: -; cdr3_aa: CASSLATGGSSDTQYF; cdr3_nt: TGTGCCAGCAGCTTAGCGACAGGGGGGTCTTCAGATACGCAGTATTTT
j_call: TRBJ2-5; v_call: TRBV6-6; d_call: TRBD1; clone_size: -; cdr3_aa: CASSYSDRGPETQYF; cdr3_nt: TGTGCCAGCAGTTACTCGGACAGGGGGCCCGAGACCCAGTACTTC
j_call: TRBJ2-7; v_call: TRBV7-9; d_call: TRBD1; clone_size: -; cdr3_aa: CASSLVGVRQGGEQYF; cdr3_nt: TGTGCCAGCAGCTTAGTAGGAGTCCGACAGGGCGGCGAGCAGTACTTC
j_call: TRBJ1-4; v_call: TRBV6-1; d_call: -; clone_size: -; cdr3_aa: CASGSTGATNEKLFF; cdr3_nt: TGTGCCAGCGGTTCCACAGGTGCAACTAATGAAAAACTGTTTTTT
j_call: TRBJ2-2; v_call: TRBV2; d_call: -; clone_size: -; cdr3_aa: CASRYSGELFF; cdr3_nt: TGTGCCAGCAGATATTCCGGGGAGCTGTTTTTT
j_call: TRBJ1-2; v_call: TRBV18; d_call: -; clone_size: -; cdr3_aa: CASSPQGDYGYTF; cdr3_nt: TGTGCCAGCTCACCGCAGGGAGACTATGGCTACACCTTC
j_call: TRBJ2-5; v_call: TRBV27; d_call: TRBD1; clone_size: few; cdr3_aa: CASRQGLYETQYF; cdr3_nt: TGTGCCAGTCGACAGGGTCTTTACGAGACCCAGTACTTC
j_call: TRBJ1-6; v_call: TRBV18; d_call: -; clone_size: -; cdr3_aa: CASSPFDSRTSPLHF; cdr3_nt: TGTGCCAGCTCACCTTTCGACTCTAGAACATCACCCCTCCACTTT
j_call: TRBJ1-2; v_call: TRBV5-1; d_call: -; clone_size: -; cdr3_aa: CASRVDQSASYGYTF; cdr3_nt: TGCGCCAGCAGGGTAGACCAGTCCGCCTCCTATGGCTACACCTTC
j_call: TRBJ1-5; v_call: TRBV7-2; d_call: -; clone_size: -; cdr3_aa: CASSLADQPQHF; cdr3_nt: TGTGCCAGCAGCTTAGCCGATCAGCCCCAGCATTTT
j_call: TRBJ2-2; v_call: TRBV18; d_call: -; clone_size: -; cdr3_aa: CASSPRSLQSNTGELFF; cdr3_nt: TGTGCCAGCTCACCACGTTCCCTGCAGTCGAACACCGGGGAGCTGTTTTTT
j_call: TRBJ1-4; v_call: TRBV4-3; d_call: -; clone_size: -; cdr3_aa: CASSQGSGRPNEKLFF; cdr3_nt: TGCGCCAGCAGCCAAGGTAGTGGCAGGCCAAATGAAAAACTGTTTTTT
j_call: TRBJ2-1; v_call: TRBV5-1; d_call: -; clone_size: -; cdr3_aa: CASSLEASYNEQFF; cdr3_nt: TGCGCCAGCAGCTTGGAGGCCTCCTACAATGAGCAGTTCTTC
j_call: TRBJ1-6; v_call: TRBV30; d_call: -; clone_size: -; cdr3_aa: CAWSNGDSPLHF; cdr3_nt: TGTGCCTGGAGTAACGGCGACTCACCCCTCCACTTT
j_call: TRBJ2-6; v_call: TRBV5-1; d_call: -; clone_size: few; cdr3_aa: CASSLEGTGANVLTF; cdr3_nt: TGCGCCAGCAGCTTGGAGGGCACTGGGGCCAACGTCCTGACTTTC
j_call: TRBJ1-5; v_call: TRBV6-1; d_call: -; clone_size: -; cdr3_aa: CASSLAGAGNQPQHF; cdr3_nt: TGTGCCAGCAGTCTCGCGGGGGCGGGAAATCAGCCCCAGCATTTT
j_call: TRBJ1-2; v_call: TRBV5-1; d_call: -; clone_size: once; cdr3_aa: CASSDTTGHGYTF; cdr3_nt: TGCGCCAGCAGTGATACCACAGGGCACGGCTACACCTTC
j_call: TRBJ1-1; v_call: TRBV19; d_call: -; clone_size: -; cdr3_aa: CASRSGGTLNLNTEAFF; cdr3_nt: TGTGCCAGTAGGTCGGGTGGGACCTTAAATCTGAACACTGAAGCTTTCTTT
j_call: TRBJ2-4; v_call: TRBV6-5; d_call: TRBD1; clone_size: -; cdr3_aa: CASRRTGENIQYF; cdr3_nt: TGTGCCAGCAGGAGGACAGGGGAAAACATTCAGTACTTC